The 28 T cell receptor beta chains below come from one sample, sequenced in a study of blood T cell repertoires in COVID-19. Some clones are missing from TCRdb's copy, which holds only in-frame ones; the method was immunoSEQ multiplex PCR. The table lists approximately 170,000 clones, roughly 89% of them singletons, with roughly 3.9% in the top ten. The sample was peripheral blood. These receptors were taken from a man between 18 and 35 years old with active or convalescent COVID-19.

This rearrangement joins TRBV14 to TRBJ2-5, with 9 bases that match TRBD2. V shed 5 bases and J 5 bases; nucleotides not matched to a gene: 9. This CDR3 is built from 15 residues. Germline V gene sequence: CDR1 SGHDN, CDR2 FVKESK. The CDR3 sequence is CASSKGLAPLETQYF. Here the CDR3 DNA reads TGTGCCAGCAGCAAGGGACTAGCTCCCTTGGAGACCCAGTACTTC.

V usage is TRBV5-1 and J usage is TRBJ1-6; a possible D gene is TRBD1 (6 bases). V lost 4 bases and J 9 bases, leaving 14 bases between the germline ends. Germline CDR1 reads SGHRS; CDR2 reads YFSETQ. The CDR3 runs to 14 residues. This chain's CDR3 is CASSAGTMGSPLHF. The CDR3 nucleotides read TGCGCCAGCAGCGCAGGGACAATGGGTTCACCCCTCCACTTT.

The chain uses TRBV10-1 and TRBJ1-1; D unresolved. V was pared by 6 bases and J by 11 bases, with 16 bases between. Germline CDR1 and CDR2: WNHNN and SYGVQD (reference sequence). There are 12 residues in the CDR3. The DNA of the CDR3 is TGCGCCAGCAGGCTACCCAGTCCCGGGGCTTTCTTT. Translated: CASRLPSPGAFF.

The chain links TRBV19 to TRBJ1-2; 12 positions agree with TRBD1. CDR3 size: 15 residues. V trimming: 6 bases; J trimming: 8 bases; junction bases outside the gene matches: 10. The germline V gene has CDR1 LNHDA and CDR2 SQIVND (reference sequence). DNA for the CDR3: TGTGCCAGTAGGAGCCCGGGACAGGGGGCTGGAGGCTACACCTTC. Translating gives CASRSPGQGAGGYTF.

The chain joins TRBV19 to TRBJ1-1; D possibly corresponds to TRBD1 (6 bases). The CDR3 runs 14 residues. From germline, CDR1 is LNHDA and CDR2 SQIVND (reference sequence). Trimming took 3 bases from V and 2 from J, leaving 10 bases between them. In DNA, the CDR3 is TGTGCCAGTAGTATTGGACAGATTAACACTGAAGCTTTCTTT. It translates to CASSIGQINTEAFF. The full variable domain, completed using reference TRBV19 and TRBJ1-1, is DGGITQSPKYLFRKEGQNVTLSCEQNLNHDAMYWYRQDPGQGLRLIYYSQIVNDFQKGDIAEGYSVSREKKESFPLTVTSAQKNPTAFYLCASSIGQINTEAFFGQGTRLTVV.

The sample holds one count of this clone. The V gene is TRBV7-2, the J gene TRBJ2-7; the D is unclear. In germline, CDR1 is SGHTA, CDR2 FQGNSA. CDR3 length: 11 residues. V was cut by 2 bases and J by 5 bases, with 4 bases left in between. CDR3 nucleotide sequence: TGTGCCAGCAGCTTACAGAACGAGCAGTACTTC. It yields the protein CASSLQNEQYF.

This clone showed up just a few times. This chain connects TRBV10-3 to TRBJ2-3, with 7 bases matching TRBD1. With 6 bases clipped from V and 3 bases from J, the junction kept 0 bases outside the gene matches. Germline CDR1 ENHRY, CDR2 SYGVKD. This CDR3 has 12 amino acids. The chain's CDR3 is CAIRTGTDTQYF. Here the CDR3 DNA reads TGTGCCATCAGGACAGGGACAGATACGCAGTATTTT.

The V call is TRBV6-4, the J call TRBJ2-1, with 8 bases aligning to TRBD1. Germline loops: CDR1 MRHNA, CDR2 SNTAGT. This CDR3 has 15 amino acids. Losses at the gene ends were 4 bases for V and 6 bases for J; bases not matched to a gene: 8. As DNA, the CDR3 is TGTGCCAGCAGTGGCAAGACAGGGGACCCCAATGAGCAGTTCTTC. Amino acids: CASSGKTGDPNEQFF.

This chain connects TRBV5-6 to TRBJ1-5; D not resolved. V lost 1 base and J lost 2, with 4 bases in between. This CDR3 has 13 amino acids. Germline loops: CDR1 SGHDT, CDR2 YYEEEE. The CDR3 sequence is CASSLTGNQPQHF. CDR3 coding DNA: TGTGCCAGCAGCTTGACAGGCAATCAGCCCCAGCATTTT.

The rearrangement joins TRBV19 to TRBJ1-1; no clear D. Trimming removed 3 bases from V and 10 bases from J, with 12 bases in between. Germline lookup yields CDR1 LNHDA and CDR2 SQIVND (reference sequence). The length of the CDR3 is 12 residues. The CDR3 DNA reads as TGTGCCAGTAGTATGGGTCCGGGGTTAGCTTTCTTT. Translated: CASSMGPGLAFF.

The chain links TRBV4-1 to TRBJ1-3; possibly TRBD1 for D (6 bases). The V and J ends lost 4 bases and 2 bases respectively, with 9 bases between them. The CDR3 covers 14 residues. Germline V gene data show CDR1 as MGHRA and CDR2 as YSYEKL. The CDR3 protein is CASSLNRAGNTIYF. DNA of the CDR3: TGCGCCAGCAGCCTTAACAGGGCTGGAAACACCATATATTTT.

The chain recombines TRBV5-6 with TRBJ2-7; 9 nucleotides match TRBD2. Germline V gene data show CDR1 as SGHDT and CDR2 as YYEEEE. The CDR3 sequence is 12 residues long. V lost 6 bases, J lost 4 bases, and 2 bases stayed unmatched. The CDR3 bases are TGTGCCAGCAAGGCGGGAGGGTACGAGCAGTACTTC. Translation: CASKAGGYEQYF. Complete variable domain (other parts from reference TRBV5-6 and TRBJ2-7): DAGVTQSPTHLIKTRGQQVTLRCSPKSGHDTVSWYQQALGQGPQFIFQYYEEEERQRGNFPDRFSGHQFPNYSSELNVNALLLGDSALYLCASKAGGYEQYFGPGTRLTVT.

This sequence joins TRBV5-1 and TRBJ1-1; possibly TRBD1 for D (6 bases). The germline CDR1 and CDR2 sequences are SGHRS and YFSETQ. The ends were cut back, 4 bases at V and 3 bases at J, with 7 bases in the middle. The CDR3 extends over 12 amino acids. In DNA form, the CDR3 reads TGCGCCAGCAGCCAGGGGTACACTGAAGCTTTCTTT. It codes for CASSQGYTEAFF.

The chain employs TRBV9 and TRBJ2-3; D is unclear. In germline, CDR1 is SGDLS, CDR2 YYNGEE. There are 12 residues in the CDR3. V shed 0 bases and J shed 5 bases, with 4 bases lying between them. The CDR3 sequence is CASSVDRDTQYF. The DNA of the CDR3 is TGTGCCAGCAGCGTAGATCGAGATACGCAGTATTTT. Together with reference TRBV9 and TRBJ2-3, the CDR3 gives the full variable domain: DSGVTQTPKHLITATGQRVTLRCSPRSGDLSVYWYQQSLDQGLQFLIQYYNGEERAKGNILERFSAQQFPDLHSELNLSSLELGDSALYFCASSVDRDTQYFGPGTRLTVL.

This chain joins TRBV11-3 and TRBJ2-3; a weak D match, TRBD2 (5 bases). The CDR3 runs 16 residues. Germline CDR1 is SGHNT and CDR2 is YENEEA. V lost 1 base and J lost 5, with 16 bases in between. The chain's CDR3 is CASSLVNSPGIDTQYF. The CDR3 nucleotides read TGTGCCAGCAGCTTAGTAAATTCTCCGGGAATAGATACGCAGTATTTT. The variable domain in full, completed from reference TRBV11-3 and TRBJ2-3, reads EAGVVQSPRYKIIEKKQPVAFWCNPISGHNTLYWYLQNLGQGPELLIRYENEEAVDDSQLPKDRFSAERLKGVDSTLKIQPAELGDSAVYLCASSLVNSPGIDTQYFGPGTRLTVL.

The DNA for the CDR3 is TGTGCCAGCAGCACCGGGGGGACAGGGCTTTTGCGCGAGCAGTACTTC. This translates into CASSTGGTGLLREQYF. The chain has TRBV11-2 and TRBJ2-7; TRBD1 agrees at 9 bases. Per germline, CDR1 SGHAT and CDR2 FQNNGV. The CDR3 spans 16 residues. The V segment lost 5 bases and the J segment 6 bases; nucleotides outside the gene matches: 14.

The gene calls are TRBV6-1 and TRBJ2-2; unclear D gene. V lost 3 bases to trimming and J lost 2 bases, with 4 bases between them. The CDR3 loop spans 13 amino acids. CDR1 and CDR2 (germline): MNHNS, SASEGT. Here the CDR3 reads CASSDGNTGELFF. CDR3 in DNA: TGTGCCAGCAGTGACGGTAACACCGGGGAGCTGTTTTTT.

The rearrangement uses TRBV7-2 and TRBJ1-2, with no clear D. This CDR3 has 13 amino acids. Germline V lookup: CDR1 SGHTA, CDR2 FQGNSA. V shed 5 bases and J shed 8 bases, with 15 bases lying between them. The DNA for the CDR3 is TGTGCCAGCAGCCGTTCCTACTCGGAGGGCTACACCTTC. Translation gives CASSRSYSEGYTF.

This chain connects TRBV7-9 to TRBJ1-5; D might be TRBD1 (5 bases). The CDR3 covers 17 residues. V was pared by 1 base and J by 2 bases, with 15 bases between. Germline CDR1 SEHNR, CDR2 FQNEAQ (reference sequence). In nucleotides, the CDR3 is TGTGCCAGCAGCTTAGTCGGGGGATCAGGAGGCAATCAGCCCCAGCATTTT. Protein sequence: CASSLVGGSGGNQPQHF.

The rearrangement links TRBV3-1 (or the pseudogene TRBV3-2) to TRBJ2-4; TRBD1 aligns across 7 bases. V dropped 5 bases and J dropped 6; count of bases not matched to a gene: 1. Germline lookup yields CDR1 LGHDT and CDR2 YNNKEL (reference sequence). There are 12 residues in the CDR3. This CDR3 reads CASSNRGNIQYF. As DNA, the CDR3 is TGTGCCAGCAGCAACAGGGGAAACATTCAGTACTTC.

The chain recombines TRBV7-6 with TRBJ1-1, with TRBD1 identical over 10 bases. The length of the CDR3 is 17 residues. The germline CDR1 and CDR2 sequences are SGHVS and FNYEAQ. J was trimmed by 4 bases and V by 6 bases; bases with no gene match: 14. The CDR3 bases are TGTGCCAGCAGTCACGGGACAGGGGAAATGAGAGTCACTGAAGCTTTCTTT. The encoded protein is CASSHGTGEMRVTEAFF.

The chain joins TRBV7-2 to TRBJ2-1, with 7 bases matching TRBD2. V lost 2 bases to trimming and J lost 1 base; unmatched junction nucleotides: 8. The CDR3 is 17 amino acids. Looked up from germline, CDR1 is SGHTA and CDR2 is FQGNSA. The CDR3 loop is CASSLIAGLYSYNEQFF. The CDR3, as DNA: TGTGCCAGCAGCTTAATAGCGGGCCTTTATTCCTACAATGAGCAGTTCTTC.

The genes are TRBV30 and TRBJ2-1; TRBD2 might be the D (6 bases). Per germline, CDR1 GTSNPN and CDR2 SVGIG (reference sequence). The CDR3 spans 14 residues. Trimming took 2 bases from V and 4 from J, leaving 12 bases between them. In nucleotides, the CDR3 is TGTGCCTGGAGTTGGGACTCCCGGTACAATGAGCAGTTCTTC. Its protein is CAWSWDSRYNEQFF.

The V gene is TRBV7-2, the J gene TRBJ1-1, with D perhaps TRBD1 (5 bases). The ends were cut back, 5 bases at V and 2 bases at J, with 12 bases in the middle. The CDR3 extends over 14 amino acids. The germline CDR1 and CDR2 sequences are SGHTA and FQGNSA. DNA for the CDR3: TGTGCCAGCAGCCTGGGGGGTACAAACACTGAAGCTTTCTTT. Translation gives CASSLGGTNTEAFF.

This clone was detected once. The chain carries TRBV14 and TRBJ2-5; tentatively, D is TRBD1 (5 bases). This CDR3 has 15 residues. V shed 3 bases and J shed 7 bases, with 18 bases lying between them. Germline assignment: CDR1 SGHDN and CDR2 FVKESK. The CDR3 nucleotides read TGTGCCAGCAGCCAGAAGTCAGACAGAATGGGGACCCAGTACTTC. Translating gives CASSQKSDRMGTQYF.

This chain uses TRBV29-1 with TRBJ1-1; perhaps TRBD1 as D (5 bases). Per germline, CDR1 SQVTM and CDR2 ANQGSEA. Trimming left V 0 bases short and J 4 bases short, with 12 bases between. The CDR3 spans 14 residues. CDR3 residues: CSVEDLGVSTEAFF. CDR3 nucleotide sequence: TGCAGCGTTGAAGATCTAGGGGTTTCCACTGAAGCTTTCTTT.

V usage is TRBV5-1 and J usage is TRBJ2-5, with 11 bases identical to TRBD2. The CDR3 extends over 15 amino acids. CDR1 and CDR2 from the germline V gene are SGHRS and YFSETQ. V lost 3 bases, J lost 5 bases, and 6 bases stayed unmatched. The CDR3 DNA reads TGCGCCAGCAGCTCCGGACTAGCGGGCACCGAGACCCAGTACTTC. Translation gives CASSSGLAGTETQYF.

V is TRBV6-5 and J is TRBJ1-1; maybe TRBD1 (5 bases). V gave up 5 bases and J gave up 8 bases, with 15 bases separating them. The CDR3 is 13 amino acids. In germline, CDR1 is MNHEY, CDR2 SVGAGI. Here the CDR3 DNA reads TGTGCCAGCAGTCAGGACGCGGGACGGGAAGCTTTCTTT. Translation: CASSQDAGREAFF.